The clone carrying this T cell receptor beta chain was picked up a small number of times. A second PCR of 7 to 11 cycles used a sample-barcoded 5' primer and a J-beta primer mix. Each cDNA molecule was tagged by a template-switch adaptor with 12 random nucleotides. TCRdb itself ran the 5' RACE reads through MiXCR, one entry per CDR3 protein. The data contain approximately 800,000 distinct CDR3 sequences, 25% to 30% of them singletons. The data are from a study of blood T cells in healthy people across ages. The individuals who served as donors were healthy Caucasians living in Russia, aged about 6 to 95. Total RNA was extracted at no less than 5 micrograms per sample. There are 15 residues in the CDR3. Trimming took off 0 bases at V and 7 bases at J, with 16 bases between the two ends. Germline loops: CDR1 SGHRS, CDR2 YFSETQ. This same sample was also taken into another study, of T cells of mothers and their children. As that study records: Both sample barcodes and 2-4 random nucleotides came from the M1S primer of the second PCR.

The TCR sequence derives from a boy under 18 in good health. The rearrangement uses TRBV5-1 and TRBJ2-5; D is possibly TRBD2 (5 bases). What was sequenced was blood. In DNA, the CDR3 is TGCGCCAGCAGCTTGGCCCTAGCTACGGTTGGGACCCAGTACTTC. Translated, it gives CASSLALATVGTQYF.